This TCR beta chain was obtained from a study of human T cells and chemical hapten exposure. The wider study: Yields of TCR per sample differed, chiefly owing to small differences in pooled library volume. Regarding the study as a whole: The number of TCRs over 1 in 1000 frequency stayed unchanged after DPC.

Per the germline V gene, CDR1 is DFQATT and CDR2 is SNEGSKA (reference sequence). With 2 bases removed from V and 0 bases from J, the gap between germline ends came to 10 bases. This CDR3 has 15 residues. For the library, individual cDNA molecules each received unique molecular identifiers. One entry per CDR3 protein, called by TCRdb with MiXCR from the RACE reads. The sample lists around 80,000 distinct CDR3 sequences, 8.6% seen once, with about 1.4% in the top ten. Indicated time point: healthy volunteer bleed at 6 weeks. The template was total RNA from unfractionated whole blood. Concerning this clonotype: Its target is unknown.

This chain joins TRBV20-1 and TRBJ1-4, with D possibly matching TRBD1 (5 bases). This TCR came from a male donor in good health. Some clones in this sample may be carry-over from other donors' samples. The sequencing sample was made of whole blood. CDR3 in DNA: TGCAGTGCTAGAACGGACAAGGCAACTAATGAAAAACTGTTTTTT. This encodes CSARTDKATNEKLFF.